These T cell receptor beta chains were read from a single sample in a study of CD8+ T cells in alopecia areata. The table came from immunoSEQ multiplex PCR; TCRdb's copy has only in-frame clones and leaves some out. The top ten hold roughly 1.5% of the sample, which has about 210,000 clones, about three fifths seen once. The input for sequencing was CD4+ T cells sorted from blood, taken at week 4, from a patient treated with tofacitinib. These TCRs come from a human donor with alopecia areata. Both conserved end residues are part of each CDR3. D genes are given only for firm matches. Some rows mark clone size as missing; the rest say once, few, many or name a class of expanded clone.

clone size: -; J gene: TRBJ1-2; V gene: TRBV29-1; D gene: -; CDR3 DNA: TGCAGCGTTGAAGAGGCTAAATTGTCTGGCTACACCTTC; CDR3 protein: CSVEEAKLSGYTF
clone size: -; J gene: TRBJ1-2; V gene: TRBV30; D gene: -; CDR3 DNA: TGTGCCTGGAACGGAGGGCAGGGCGATGGCTACACCTTC; CDR3 protein: CAWNGGQGDGYTF
clone size: -; J gene: TRBJ2-3; V gene: TRBV7-3; D gene: TRBD2; CDR3 DNA: TGTGCCAGCAGCTTAGGTGCGTCTAGCGGGGGAGATACGCAGTATTTT; CDR3 protein: CASSLGASSGGDTQYF
clone size: -; J gene: TRBJ1-6; V gene: TRBV30; D gene: -; CDR3 DNA: TGTGCCTGGATGGACGGTCGGGGCAATTCACCCCTCCACTTT; CDR3 protein: CAWMDGRGNSPLHF
clone size: -; J gene: TRBJ1-2; V gene: TRBV29-1; D gene: -; CDR3 DNA: TGCAGCAACGGGCCCGTCGGCTATGGCTACACCTTC; CDR3 protein: CSNGPVGYGYTF
clone size: -; J gene: TRBJ2-2; V gene: TRBV6-5; D gene: TRBD2; CDR3 DNA: TGTGCCAGCAGAATACTAGCGAGTTCCACCGGGGAGCTGTTTTTT; CDR3 protein: CASRILASSTGELFF
clone size: -; J gene: TRBJ1-1; V gene: TRBV6-5; D gene: -; CDR3 DNA: TGTGCCAGCAGACTGCTACAGGGCGGAAACACTGAAGCTTTCTTT; CDR3 protein: CASRLLQGGNTEAFF
clone size: -; J gene: TRBJ1-3; V gene: TRBV4-3; D gene: TRBD1; CDR3 DNA: TGCGCCAGCAGCCAAGATTGGGGACAGGGCTCTTCGCGAAACACCATATATTTT; CDR3 protein: CASSQDWGQGSSRNTIYF
clone size: -; J gene: TRBJ2-2; V gene: TRBV30; D gene: TRBD2; CDR3 DNA: TGTGCCTGGAGTGTAGTAACTAGCGGTATCGGGGAGCTGTTTTTT; CDR3 protein: CAWSVVTSGIGELFF
clone size: few; J gene: TRBJ1-1; V gene: TRBV29-1; D gene: -; CDR3 DNA: TGCAGCGTTGATATCGAAGCTTTCTTT; CDR3 protein: CSVDIEAFF
clone size: many; J gene: TRBJ1-1; V gene: TRBV7-2; D gene: -; CDR3 DNA: TGTGCCAGCAGCCCCGACCCGACAATGAACACTGAAGCTTTCTTT; CDR3 protein: CASSPDPTMNTEAFF
clone size: -; J gene: TRBJ1-6; V gene: TRBV6-1; D gene: TRBD1; CDR3 DNA: TGTGCCAGCAGTGGACAGGGCCCGAGGAATTCACCCCTCCACTTT; CDR3 protein: CASSGQGPRNSPLHF
clone size: -; J gene: TRBJ2-5; V gene: TRBV2; D gene: TRBD2; CDR3 DNA: TGTGCCAGCACGGGAGGGGCTCTAGGCCAAGAGACCCAGTACTTC; CDR3 protein: CASTGGALGQETQYF
clone size: -; J gene: TRBJ2-3; V gene: TRBV10-2; D gene: TRBD2; CDR3 DNA: TGCGCCAGCCGGCCATGGGGACTAGCGGGGGCAGATACGCAGTATTTT; CDR3 protein: CASRPWGLAGADTQYF
clone size: -; J gene: TRBJ1-2; V gene: TRBV4-3; D gene: -; CDR3 DNA: TGCGCCAGCAGCCAACAACCGGGACAAGACTATGGCTACACCTTC; CDR3 protein: CASSQQPGQDYGYTF
clone size: -; J gene: TRBJ1-1; V gene: TRBV4-3; D gene: -; CDR3 DNA: TGCGCCAGCAGCCAATCCAGAGTTAACACTGAAGCTTTCTTT; CDR3 protein: CASSQSRVNTEAFF
clone size: -; J gene: TRBJ1-5; V gene: TRBV2; D gene: -; CDR3 DNA: TGTGCCAGCAGCCAGGGGACATACAGTCAGCCCCAGCATTTT; CDR3 protein: CASSQGTYSQPQHF
clone size: -; J gene: TRBJ2-6; V gene: TRBV9; D gene: -; CDR3 DNA: TGTGCCAGCAGCGCGTACTCTGGGGCCAACGTCCTGACTTTC; CDR3 protein: CASSAYSGANVLTF
clone size: few; J gene: TRBJ1-1; V gene: TRBV10-2; D gene: -; CDR3 DNA: TGCGCCAGCAAGTCGTCGGGGAACACTGAAGCTTTCTTT; CDR3 protein: CASKSSGNTEAFF
clone size: -; J gene: TRBJ2-7; V gene: TRBV7-2; D gene: TRBD1; CDR3 DNA: TGTGCCAGCAGCTTAGAGGGGGCCCATCTCTCCTACGAGCAGTACTTC; CDR3 protein: CASSLEGAHLSYEQYF
clone size: -; J gene: TRBJ2-7; V gene: TRBV7-8; D gene: TRBD2; CDR3 DNA: TGTGCCAGCAGCCGTACTAGCGGGGCCTACGAGCAGTACTTC; CDR3 protein: CASSRTSGAYEQYF
clone size: -; J gene: TRBJ2-6; V gene: TRBV30; D gene: TRBD1; CDR3 DNA: TGTGCCTGGAGTGGGGACAGTACTACCTCTGGGGCCAACGTCCTGACTTTC; CDR3 protein: CAWSGDSTTSGANVLTF
clone size: -; J gene: TRBJ1-2; V gene: TRBV29-1; D gene: TRBD1; CDR3 DNA: TGCAGCGTTGTGCGCAGGGGGCGAGCCAACTATGGCTACACCTTC; CDR3 protein: CSVVRRGRANYGYTF
clone size: once; J gene: TRBJ2-3; V gene: TRBV5-1; D gene: TRBD2; CDR3 DNA: TGCGCCAGCAGCTTGGCCGGGACTAGCAGCACAGATACGCAGTATTTT; CDR3 protein: CASSLAGTSSTDTQYF
clone size: -; J gene: TRBJ2-5; V gene: TRBV11-2; D gene: -; CDR3 DNA: TGTGCCAGCAGCTTATCGAGAAAAGAGACCCAGTACTTC; CDR3 protein: CASSLSRKETQYF
clone size: -; J gene: TRBJ1-1; V gene: TRBV27; D gene: -; CDR3 DNA: TGTGCCAGCAGCCGGCGGGGGTTGAACACTGAAGCTTTCTTT; CDR3 protein: CASSRRGLNTEAFF
clone size: -; J gene: TRBJ2-5; V gene: TRBV2; D gene: -; CDR3 DNA: TGTGCCACCTCGGGACTCCAAGAGACCCAGTACTTC; CDR3 protein: CATSGLQETQYF
clone size: -; J gene: TRBJ2-5; V gene: TRBV4-3; D gene: TRBD1; CDR3 DNA: TGCGCCAGCAGCCAAGAAGGGACAGGTCAAGAGACCCAGTACTTC; CDR3 protein: CASSQEGTGQETQYF
clone size: -; J gene: TRBJ1-4; V gene: TRBV7-2; D gene: -; CDR3 DNA: TGTGCCAGCAGCGGCGGACAGCACGTTGCAACTAATGAAAAACTGTTTTTT; CDR3 protein: CASSGGQHVATNEKLFF
clone size: -; J gene: TRBJ2-6; V gene: TRBV5-6; D gene: -; CDR3 DNA: TGTGCCAGCAGCTTCCCCAACTCTGGGGCCAACGTCCTGACTTTC; CDR3 protein: CASSFPNSGANVLTF
clone size: -; J gene: TRBJ1-2; V gene: TRBV5-6; D gene: TRBD1; CDR3 DNA: TGTGCCAGCAGCTTCGCCGGGACAGGACCCACTAACTATGGCTACACCTTC; CDR3 protein: CASSFAGTGPTNYGYTF
clone size: -; J gene: TRBJ2-1; V gene: TRBV23-1; D gene: -; CDR3 DNA: TGCGCCAGCAGTCGGAAGCCGGGACGGCCCCTGGGGTTGCTCTTC; CDR3 protein: CASSRKPGRPLGLLF
clone size: few; J gene: TRBJ2-2; V gene: TRBV29-1; D gene: -; CDR3 DNA: TGCAGCGTTTTAGAGAACGGGGAGCTGTTTTTT; CDR3 protein: CSVLENGELFF